Reported below is one T cell receptor (beta chain). Its antigen remains unidentified. This specimen belongs to a study of blood T cells in healthy people across ages. Sample-barcoded 5' priming and a J-beta primer mix drove a second PCR of about 7 to 11 cycles. TCRdb passed the 5' RACE reads through MiXCR, listing each CDR3 protein once. The sample includes hundreds of thousands of distinct CDR3 sequences, 25% of them seen just once. Peripheral blood from each donor was collected in a volume of approximately 10 milliliters. Total RNA, at least 6 micrograms per sample, was extracted from PBMCs. The CDR3 length is 14 residues. V lost 0 bases and J 4 bases, leaving 8 bases between the germline ends. In germline, CDR1 is SGHRS, CDR2 YFSETQ. General study points: Older individuals had lower TCR beta diversity per million T cells (the decline was roughly linear).

These same records also appear under a second study, on T cells of mothers and their children. That source notes: Each child gave a few million TCR beta CDR3 reads (each mother, over 9 million).

This chain links TRBV5-1 with TRBJ2-1, with D possibly TRBD1 on 6 matching bases. The sequence was obtained from a boy younger than 18 in good health. What was sequenced was blood. As DNA, the CDR3 is TGCGCCAGCAGCTTGGGACAGGAATACAATGAGCAGTTCTTC. This encodes CASSLGQEYNEQFF.